The clone carrying this TCR beta chain has just one count. These data belong to a study of blood T cell repertoires in COVID-19. The wider study: Spain, Italy and the United States supplied samples that represented acute and convalescent COVID-19. PBMCs, B-cell-depleted T cells, or T cells provided the cDNA or gDNA that made up the material.

Under the authors' procedure: Reference gene primers were amplified, and this amplification served to estimate nucleated cell counts. The protocol was immunoSEQ multiplex PCR, while the TCRdb copy is restricted to in-frame clones and leaves out a portion. V, J and clone size derive from that table, while D and trimming were established from the DNA sequence. In the table there are 95,000 to 100,000 clones, around 85% of which are singletons. The material sequenced was peripheral blood. This receptor was taken from a woman between 65 and 79 years old with active or convalescent COVID-19.

The CDR3 DNA sequence: TGTGCCAGCAGCTTGAGTCTAAGGGGGAATAACATGAACACTGAAGCTTTCTTT. Its protein is CASSLSLRGNNMNTEAFF. The genes are TRBV5-6 and TRBJ1-1, with a weak D call TRBD1 (6 bases). The CDR3 contains 18 residues. The germline gives CDR1 SGHDT, CDR2 YYEEEE. Trimming shortened V by 1 base and J by 0 bases, and 19 bases separated the two germline ends.